This T cell receptor (beta chain) emerged from a study of blood T cell repertoires in COVID-19. Study-level background: In each case, the material was cDNA or gDNA derived from T cells, B-cell-depleted T cells, or PBMCs.

Profiling relied on immunoSEQ multiplex PCR, and the TCRdb table lists in-frame clones only, not all of them. The sample holds some 260,000 clones; 80% to 90% are singletons and the top ten take about 10%. Germline V gene lookup returns CDR1 ENHRY and CDR2 SYGVKD. The CDR3 has 16 amino acids. Trimming took 0 bases from V and 7 from J, leaving 13 bases between them. The sample was peripheral blood. The clonotype originates from a woman in her seventies with COVID-19, enrolled during active disease. The chain links TRBV10-3 to TRBJ1-6, with D unresolved. The CDR3, as DNA: TGTGCCATCAGTGAGTCGAAGCCTAACAGCAATTCACCCCTCCACTTT. Protein: CAISESKPNSNSPLHF.